These T cell receptor beta chains were read from a single sample in a study of cytomegalovirus exposure and HLA in healthy donors. Here immunoSEQ multiplex PCR was the method, and the copy in TCRdb shows in-frame clones only, minus some. The table lists more than 150,000 clones, 80% of them singletons. Specimen: PBMCs. The receptors were gathered from a girl between 10 and 17 years old in good health and CMV-seropositive. Both conserved end residues are part of each CDR3.

v_call	cdr3_aa
TRBV27	CASSFQGVNQPQHF
TRBV6-5	CASSSGQGTQTQYF
TRBV4-2	CASSQGRSYNEQFF
TRBV6-4	CASSDAGGPTDTQYF
TRBV7-2	CASSQAVTGGRYEQYF
TRBV25-1	CASSTDSLYEQYF
TRBV29-1	CSVTDREWVTDTQYF
TRBV6-5	CASSYSNGPGALEQYF
TRBV5-8	CASSRRWTSGVSYEQYF
TRBV11-2	CASSLATGIGYTF
TRBV27	CASSSYLRAHGYTF
TRBV4-2	CASSQNTAGTYEQYF
TRBV5-6	CASSSFRGTSGRLLNEQFF
TRBV30	CAWSSDRGPYSNQPQHF
TRBV6-1	CASRDQTSNKNIQYF
TRBV2	CASSEVIAGLYTQYF
TRBV6-5	CASSYGWRPNTGELFF
TRBV5-1	CASSVAGLSYEQYF
TRBV2	CASSVQGSGLAFTDTQYF
TRBV27	CASSSSDWDWGGSSFYNEQFF
TRBV4-2	CASSRVGLAGEYEQYF
TRBV28	CASSFPSVRNEQFF
TRBV6-1	CASSWGSEGNSPLHF
TRBV2	CASSESQYSNQPQHF
TRBV4-3	CASSQDQAGASYEQYF